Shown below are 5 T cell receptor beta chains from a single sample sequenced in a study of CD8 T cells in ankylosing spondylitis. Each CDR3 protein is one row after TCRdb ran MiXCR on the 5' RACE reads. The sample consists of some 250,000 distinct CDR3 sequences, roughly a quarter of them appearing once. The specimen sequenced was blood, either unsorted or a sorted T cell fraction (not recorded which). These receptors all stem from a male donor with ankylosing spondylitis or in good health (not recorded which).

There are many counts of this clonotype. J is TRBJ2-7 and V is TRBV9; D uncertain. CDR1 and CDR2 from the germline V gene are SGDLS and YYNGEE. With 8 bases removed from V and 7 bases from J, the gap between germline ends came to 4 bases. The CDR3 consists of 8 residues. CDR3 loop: CARSEQYF. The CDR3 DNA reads TGTGCCAGATCTGAGCAGTACTTC.

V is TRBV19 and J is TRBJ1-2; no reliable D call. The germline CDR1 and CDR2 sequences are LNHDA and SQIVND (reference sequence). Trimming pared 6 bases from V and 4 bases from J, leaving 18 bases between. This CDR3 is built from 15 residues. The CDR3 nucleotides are TGTGCCAGTAGCCGGGCCAAAAGGGTGATCTATGGCTACACCTTC. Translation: CASSRAKRVIYGYTF.

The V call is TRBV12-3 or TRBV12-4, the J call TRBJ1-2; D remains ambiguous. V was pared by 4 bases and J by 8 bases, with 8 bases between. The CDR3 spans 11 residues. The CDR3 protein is CASSSSRGYTF. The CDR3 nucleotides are TGTGCCAGCAGTTCGTCCCGAGGCTACACCTTC.

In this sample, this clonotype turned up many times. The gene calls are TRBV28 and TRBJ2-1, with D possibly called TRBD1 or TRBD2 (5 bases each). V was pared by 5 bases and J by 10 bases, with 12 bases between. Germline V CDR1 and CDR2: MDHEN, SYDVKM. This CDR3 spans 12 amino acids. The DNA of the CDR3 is TGTGCCAGCAGTCCCGGGGCGCGCGAGCAGTTCTTC. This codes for CASSPGAREQFF.

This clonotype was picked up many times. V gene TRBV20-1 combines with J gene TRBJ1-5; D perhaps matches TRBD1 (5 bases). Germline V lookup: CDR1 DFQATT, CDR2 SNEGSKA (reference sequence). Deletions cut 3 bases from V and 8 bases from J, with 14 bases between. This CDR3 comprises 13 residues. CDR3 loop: CSARQGAREPQHF. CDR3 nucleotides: TGCAGTGCTAGGCAGGGAGCCCGGGAGCCCCAGCATTTT.